The TCR beta chain under discussion was sequenced for a study of technical replicates of blood from several donors. TCRdb's copy holds only in-frame clones and misses some; the assay was immunoSEQ multiplex PCR. The sample holds 100,000 or so clones, roughly 95% seen once. Germline V lookup: CDR1 SQVTM, CDR2 ANQGSEA. Trimming stripped 5 bases from V and 0 bases from J, with 14 bases between. The length of the CDR3 is 14 residues. The clonotype originates from a human donor in good health. Input material: T cells isolated from PBMCs. V usage is TRBV29-1 and J usage is TRBJ2-7; tentatively, D is TRBD2 (6 bases). The CDR3 coding sequence is TGCAGCGTTTGGGCTGTGGGGGGCTCCTACGAGCAGTACTTC. Encoded protein: CSVWAVGGSYEQYF.